Listed below are T cell receptor beta chains from one sample, sequenced in a study of cytomegalovirus exposure and HLA in healthy donors. Assay: immunoSEQ multiplex PCR; the TCRdb copy retains only in-frame clones and omits some. This sample has 150,000 to 200,000 clones, with roughly 74% found just once. The specimen sequenced was PBMCs. The origin of the receptors is a woman aged 30 to 39 in good health and CMV-seronegative. The CDR3 runs from the conserved cysteine through the conserved F or W. A D gene is named only where the DNA matches it firmly. Expanded clones are given a class, and other clones once, few, many or no size at all.

D: -; length: 13; J: TRBJ1-2; V: TRBV19; size: -; CDR3: CASQGRGYYGYTF; DNA: TGTGCCAGTCAGGGTCGGGGGTACTATGGCTACACCTTC
D: -; length: 15; J: TRBJ2-1; V: TRBV14; size: once; CDR3: CASSQQGNPYNEQFF; DNA: TGTGCCAGCAGCCAACAGGGCAATCCCTACAATGAGCAGTTCTTC
D: -; length: 13; J: TRBJ2-1; V: TRBV30; size: -; CDR3: CAWTGRPYNEQFF; DNA: TGTGCCTGGACAGGGCGCCCCTACAATGAGCAGTTCTTC
D: -; length: 15; J: TRBJ2-1; V: TRBV12-5; size: few; CDR3: CASGPPKGVGIEQFF; DNA: TGTGCTAGTGGTCCGCCTAAGGGAGTAGGTATTGAGCAGTTCTTC
D: -; length: 13; J: TRBJ1-1; V: TRBV10-1; size: -; CDR3: CASSERGATEAFF; DNA: TGCGCCAGCAGTGAGAGGGGCGCGACTGAAGCTTTCTTT
D: TRBD2; length: 19; J: TRBJ2-5; V: TRBV6-1; size: -; CDR3: CASSDAEWMRGAWVQTQYF; DNA: TGTGCCAGCAGTGATGCAGAATGGATGCGGGGGGCCTGGGTGCAGACCCAGTACTTC
D: TRBD1; length: 14; J: TRBJ2-3; V: TRBV29-1; size: -; CDR3: CSVATGVSTDTQYF; DNA: TGCAGCGTGGCGACAGGGGTGAGCACAGATACGCAGTATTTT
D: TRBD1; length: 18; J: TRBJ2-7; V: TRBV4-2; size: -; CDR3: CASRQSEFMDRGPYEQYF; DNA: TGTGCCAGCAGACAAAGTGAGTTTATGGACAGGGGCCCCTACGAGCAGTACTTC
D: TRBD2; length: 13; J: TRBJ2-1; V: TRBV29-1; size: -; CDR3: CSVAPAGGDEQFF; DNA: TGCAGCGTTGCCCCAGCGGGGGGAGATGAGCAGTTCTTC
D: -; length: 18; J: TRBJ1-2; V: TRBV2; size: -; CDR3: CASSEVTGSNTFNYGYTF; DNA: TGTGCCAGCAGTGAAGTTACAGGGAGTAATACATTTAACTATGGCTACACCTTC
D: TRBD2; length: 14; J: TRBJ2-5; V: TRBV7-2; size: -; CDR3: CASSLSRLAETQYF; DNA: TGTGCCAGCAGCTTATCCCGACTAGCGGAGACCCAGTACTTC
D: TRBD2; length: 15; J: TRBJ2-3; V: TRBV5-1; size: -; CDR3: CASSESGASTDTQYF; DNA: TGCGCCAGCAGCGAAAGCGGGGCTAGCACAGATACGCAGTATTTT
D: TRBD1; length: 19; J: TRBJ2-2; V: TRBV9; size: -; CDR3: CASSESRGRTGGFTGELFF; DNA: TGTGCCAGCAGCGAGTCTAGAGGGCGGACAGGGGGGTTCACCGGGGAGCTGTTTTTT
D: -; length: 14; J: TRBJ2-5; V: TRBV7-2; size: -; CDR3: CASSPRATTETQYF; DNA: TGTGCCAGCAGCCCCAGGGCGACGACAGAGACCCAGTACTTC
D: TRBD2; length: 15; J: TRBJ2-7; V: TRBV5-1; size: -; CDR3: CASSGTSVFSYEQYF; DNA: TGCGCCAGCAGCGGCACTAGCGTATTCTCCTACGAGCAGTACTTC
D: -; length: 15; J: TRBJ1-2; V: TRBV5-4; size: -; CDR3: CASSLDQGLGYGYTF; DNA: TGTGCCAGCAGCTTGGACCAGGGATTAGGGTATGGCTACACCTTC
D: -; length: 17; J: TRBJ2-7; V: TRBV4-1; size: -; CDR3: CASSHRQDAGALYEQYF; DNA: TGCGCCAGCAGCCACCGACAGGATGCAGGGGCCCTCTACGAGCAGTACTTC
D: -; length: 13; J: TRBJ2-7; V: TRBV5-1; size: -; CDR3: CASYAFSFYEQYF; DNA: TGCGCCAGCTACGCTTTCAGTTTCTACGAGCAGTACTTC
D: -; length: 15; J: TRBJ1-1; V: TRBV21-1; size: -; CDR3: CASSSPDRRNTEAFF; DNA: TGTGCCAGCAGCAGTCCCGACAGAAGGAACACTGAAGCTTTCTTT
D: TRBD2; length: 13; J: TRBJ2-7; V: TRBV29-1; size: once; CDR3: CSASGRAVYEQYF; DNA: TGCAGCGCTAGCGGGAGGGCCGTGTACGAGCAGTACTTC
D: -; length: 11; J: TRBJ2-3; V: TRBV20-1; size: -; CDR3: CSAPRLGTQYF; DNA: TGCAGTGCTCCGAGGCTGGGTACGCAGTATTTT
D: -; length: 12; J: TRBJ1-2; V: TRBV2; size: -; CDR3: CATGGQGEGYTF; DNA: TGTGCCACCGGGGGGCAGGGTGAGGGATACACCTTC
D: -; length: 15; J: TRBJ2-2; V: TRBV5-6; size: -; CDR3: CASSLVRDRRGELFF; DNA: TGTGCCAGCAGCTTGGTGCGGGACCGACGAGGGGAGCTGTTTTTT
D: TRBD2; length: 14; J: TRBJ2-1; V: TRBV7-2; size: -; CDR3: CASSLGLARVEQFF; DNA: TGTGCCAGCAGCTTAGGACTAGCACGCGTTGAGCAGTTCTTC
D: -; length: 10; J: TRBJ1-2; V: TRBV5-3; size: -; CDR3: CARSLLGYTF; DNA: TGTGCCAGAAGCTTGTTAGGCTACACCTTC
D: TRBD2; length: 15; J: TRBJ2-1; V: TRBV19; size: -; CDR3: CASSATGGAGNEQFF; DNA: TGTGCCAGTAGTGCGACCGGGGGGGCGGGAAATGAGCAGTTCTTC
D: TRBD1; length: 16; J: TRBJ2-1; V: TRBV28; size: few; CDR3: CASSLRQGEVYNEQFF; DNA: TGTGCCAGCAGTTTACGGCAGGGGGAAGTCTACAATGAGCAGTTCTTC
D: -; length: 15; J: TRBJ2-5; V: TRBV5-1; size: -; CDR3: CASSLVGTGGETQYF; DNA: TGCGCCAGCAGCTTGGTCGGGACTGGGGGGGAGACCCAGTACTTC
D: TRBD1; length: 15; J: TRBJ1-3; V: TRBV9; size: -; CDR3: CASSVNFRGGNTIYF; DNA: TGTGCCAGCAGCGTAAATTTCAGGGGGGGAAACACCATATATTTT
D: TRBD1; length: 14; J: TRBJ1-6; V: TRBV13; size: -; CDR3: CASSYRDRGSPLHF; DNA: TGTGCCAGCAGCTACCGGGACAGGGGCTCACCCCTCCACTTT
D: -; length: 16; J: TRBJ1-4; V: TRBV9; size: -; CDR3: CASSVGGHITNEKLFF; DNA: TGTGCCAGCAGCGTTGGGGGCCATATAACTAATGAAAAACTGTTTTTT
D: -; length: 14; J: TRBJ2-7; V: TRBV7-2; size: few; CDR3: CASSLGQTLYEQYF; DNA: TGTGCCAGCAGCTTAGGACAAACACTCTACGAGCAGTACTTC
D: -; length: 18; J: TRBJ1-5; V: TRBV19; size: -; CDR3: CASSIDREGRRGNQPQHF; DNA: TGTGCCAGTAGTATAGATCGAGAGGGGAGGAGAGGCAATCAGCCCCAGCATTTT
D: TRBD1; length: 15; J: TRBJ2-7; V: TRBV5-8; size: -; CDR3: CASRLRGTGDDEQYF; DNA: TGTGCCAGCAGACTGAGAGGGACAGGGGACGACGAGCAGTACTTC
D: TRBD1; length: 13; J: TRBJ1-1; V: TRBV6-4; size: -; CDR3: CASSEEQGAHAFF; DNA: TGTGCCAGCAGTGAGGAGCAGGGGGCGCATGCTTTCTTT